Below, 27 T cell receptor beta chains from the same sample are listed, as sequenced in a study of graft-versus-host responses after intestinal transplantation. Generated by immunoSEQ multiplex PCR, the TCRdb table keeps only in-frame clones and is missing some. The repertoire holds over 7,000 clones, with less than 85% as singletons. The starting material, graft tissue, was processed to release intraepithelial and lamina propria lymphocytes. Sequences were derived from ileum tissue, sampled roughly 74 weeks after intestinal transplant. All receptors derive from a human patient who received an intestinal transplant, so some T cells may come from the graft donor.

In its sample, this clone was seen a few times. The J gene is TRBJ1-2, the V gene TRBV6-5; tentative D call: TRBD1 (5 bases). The CDR3 loop spans 15 amino acids. Germline CDR1 MNHEY, CDR2 SVGAGI. The ends were cut back, 0 bases at V and 4 bases at J, with 12 bases in the middle. For the CDR3, the DNA is TGTGCCAGCAGTTACTCCGTTCGGGGGAGCTATGGCTACACCTTC. Its translation is CASSYSVRGSYGYTF.

The genes are TRBV6-6 and TRBJ2-2, with no clear D. Germline CDR1 MNHNY, CDR2 SVGAGI (reference sequence). The CDR3 consists of 15 residues. Trimming stripped 6 bases from V and 5 bases from J, with 16 bases between. CDR3 sequence: CASSGTDRTTGELFF. The CDR3 region has the DNA TGTGCCAGCAGCGGTACAGATCGGACGACCGGGGAGCTGTTTTTT.

The V call is TRBV5-4, the J call TRBJ1-4; perhaps TRBD1 as D (5 bases). Trimming pared 3 bases from V and 2 bases from J, leaving 11 bases between. The CDR3 is 15 residues long. Germline loops: CDR1 SGHNT, CDR2 YYREEE (reference sequence). CDR3: CASSSGGFTNEKLFF. The DNA of the CDR3 is TGTGCCAGCAGCTCTGGGGGATTTACTAATGAAAAACTGTTTTTT. Complete variable domain (other parts from reference TRBV5-4 and TRBJ1-4): ETGVTQSPTHLIKTRGQQVTLRCSSQSGHNTVSWYQQALGQGPQFIFQYYREEENGRGNFPPRFSGLQFPNYSSELNVNALELDDSALYLCASSSGGFTNEKLFFGSGTQLSVL.

With respect to this clone: One end of the junction does not line up with germline, which may come from a read error. The chain couples TRBV6-4 to TRBJ2-7; TRBD1 or TRBD2 may be the D gene (5 bases each). CDR1 and CDR2 (germline): MRHNA, SNTAGT. The CDR3 extends over 12 amino acids. CDR3 sequence reads: CAISEEGYEQYF. The DNA of the CDR3 is TGTGCCATCAGTGAAGAGGGGTACGAGCAGTACTTC.

This chain uses TRBV5-3 with TRBJ1-4, with TRBD1 matching over 7 bases. TRBV5-3 is classed as an ORF, of uncertain function. J gave up 4 bases and V 0 bases, and 12 bases lay outside the gene matches. The CDR3 consists of 18 residues. CDR3 in amino acids: CARSLGQGVNNGNEKLFF. CDR3 sequence (DNA): TGTGCCAGAAGCTTGGGCCAGGGGGTAAACAACGGTAATGAAAAACTGTTTTTT.

In this sample, this clone turned up once. The chain has TRBV7-3 and TRBJ1-3, with a tentative D call TRBD1 (5 bases). This CDR3 has 15 residues. Trimming took 6 bases from V and 2 from J, leaving 14 bases between them. The germline CDR1 and CDR2 sequences are SGHTA and FQGTGA. The CDR3 nucleotides read TGTGCCAGCAGTCGTATACCGGGGCCTGGAAACACCATATATTTT. It is translated as CASSRIPGPGNTIYF.

The V gene is TRBV9, the J gene TRBJ1-4; 7 nucleotides align to TRBD1. V lost 3 bases, J lost 3 bases, and 5 bases stayed unmatched. The CDR3 is 15 residues long. Looked up from germline, CDR1 is SGDLS and CDR2 is YYNGEE. In nucleotides, the CDR3 is TGTGCCAGCAGCGCCCCGACAGGGCCTAATGAAAAACTGTTTTTT. Its protein product is CASSAPTGPNEKLFF.

The CDR3 DNA sequence: TGTGCCAGCAGCCCTAGTTACACCTCCACAGATACGCAGTATTTT. This encodes CASSPSYTSTDTQYF. The J gene is TRBJ2-3, the V gene TRBV7-9; no reliable D call. The CDR3 sequence is 15 residues long. With 5 bases removed from V and 2 bases from J, the gap between germline ends came to 14 bases. The germline V gene has CDR1 SEHNR and CDR2 FQNEAQ (reference sequence).

V gene TRBV7-8 combines with J gene TRBJ1-2, with a possible D match to TRBD1 (5 bases). V was clipped by 4 bases and J by 4 bases, with 10 bases between them. The CDR3 totals 13 residues. Germline CDR1 and CDR2: SGHVS and FQNEAQ. CDR3 DNA sequence: TGTGCCAGCAGCTCCGGGGCTACCTATGGCTACACCTTC. This codes for CASSSGATYGYTF.

The chain uses TRBV11-1 and TRBJ1-4; the D gene is possibly TRBD1 (5 bases). V was shortened by 2 bases and J by 6 bases, with 10 bases between the two germline ends. CDR3 length equals 14 residues. Germline V lookup: CDR1 SGHAT, CDR2 FQDESV (reference sequence). Here the CDR3 DNA reads TGTGCCAGCAGCTTATATCGGGGACATGAAAAACTGTTTTTT. Protein: CASSLYRGHEKLFF. Filled out from reference TRBV11-1 and TRBJ1-4, the complete variable domain reads EAEVAQSPRYKITEKSQAVAFWCDPISGHATLYWYRQILGQGPELLVQFQDESVVDDSQLPKDRFSAERLKGVDSTLKIQPAELGDSAMYLCASSLYRGHEKLFFGSGTQLSVL.

V usage is TRBV27 and J usage is TRBJ2-2; 7 positions agree with TRBD2. Looked up from germline, CDR1 is MNHEY and CDR2 is SMNVEV (reference sequence). The ends lost 2 bases at V and 4 bases at J; junction bases unmatched: 10. The CDR3 totals 17 residues. The CDR3 sequence is CASSLAARTSLTGELFF. The DNA for the CDR3 is TGTGCCAGCAGTTTAGCCGCGCGGACTAGTCTCACCGGGGAGCTGTTTTTT.

This rearrangement joins TRBV9 to TRBJ2-4; maybe TRBD2 (6 bases). This CDR3 contains 15 residues. Germline-derived CDR1 and CDR2 are SGDLS and YYNGEE. V dropped 3 bases and J dropped 10 bases, with 20 bases sitting between them. As DNA, the CDR3 is TGTGCCAGCAGCGACCAGGCGGGACCCCGAGGGATTCAGTACTTC. It encodes CASSDQAGPRGIQYF.

J is TRBJ2-7 and V is TRBV10-3; D gene unclear. CDR3 length equals 13 residues. Germline values: CDR1 ENHRY, CDR2 SYGVKD. The V gene lost 4 bases and the J gene lost 2 bases, with 9 bases spanning the gap. CDR3 coding DNA: TGTGCCATCAGTGTAAGTCCCACCTACGAGCAGTACTTC. Protein product: CAISVSPTYEQYF.

The genes are TRBV28 and TRBJ2-4; D may be TRBD1 (6 bases). Trimming took 7 bases from V and 5 from J, leaving 9 bases between them. From germline, CDR1 is MDHEN and CDR2 SYDVKM. The CDR3 spans 12 residues. The CDR3: CASTAGENIQYF. For the CDR3, the DNA is TGTGCCAGCACTGCAGGGGAAAACATTCAGTACTTC.

This chain links TRBV11-2 with TRBJ2-3; D not certain. CDR1 SGHAT and CDR2 FQNNGV come from the germline V gene. V lost 3 bases, J lost 1 base, and 8 bases lay in between. This CDR3 has 14 amino acids. The CDR3 DNA follows: TGTGCCAGCAGCTTTGTCGACGGCACAGATACGCAGTATTTT. Protein: CASSFVDGTDTQYF.

The chain links TRBV5-4 to TRBJ2-7, with 7 bases identical to TRBD1. This CDR3 is built from 14 residues. V shed 0 bases and J 0 bases; nucleotides not matched to a gene: 0. Germline assignment: CDR1 SGHNT and CDR2 YYREEE (reference sequence). The CDR3 nucleotides read TGTGCCAGCAGCTTGGACAGGGGCTCCTACGAGCAGTACTTC. This encodes CASSLDRGSYEQYF.

In nucleotides, the CDR3 is TGTGCCTGGAGTGTGGGGGGCCCCGGTGAGCAGTTCTTC. Its protein is CAWSVGGPGEQFF. J is TRBJ2-1 and V is TRBV30; possibly TRBD1 or TRBD2 for D (6 bases each). From germline, CDR1 is GTSNPN and CDR2 SVGIG (reference sequence). This CDR3 region has 13 residues. With 0 bases removed from V and 9 bases from J, the gap between germline ends came to 12 bases.

This clone has just a few counts. The genes are TRBV6-5 and TRBJ2-7, with TRBD1 matching over 10 bases. Germline V gene lookup returns CDR1 MNHEY and CDR2 SVGAGI. With V trimmed by 6 bases and J by 6 bases, 2 bases remained unmatched. CDR3 length: 12 residues. CDR3 amino acids: CASRRTGGEQYF. The CDR3 DNA is TGTGCCAGCAGGAGGACAGGGGGCGAGCAGTACTTC.

This clone appeared once. The chain uses TRBV18 and TRBJ2-5; D gene ambiguous. Trimming stripped 3 bases from V and 2 bases from J, with 10 bases between. The CDR3 runs to 14 residues. Germline CDR1 is KGHSH and CDR2 is LQKENI. CDR3 nucleotide sequence: TGTGCCAGCTCACCCGGTGGGCTGCAAGAGACCCAGTACTTC. Protein product: CASSPGGLQETQYF.

The genes are TRBV10-1 and TRBJ2-7, with 10 bases fitting TRBD1. This CDR3 has 14 amino acids. CDR1 and CDR2 (germline): WNHNN, SYGVQD (reference sequence). V shed 3 bases, J shed 7 bases, and the junction held 6 bases outside the gene matches. The CDR3 region has the DNA TGCGCCAGCAGTGAAGGGACAGGGGTGAAAGAGCAGTACTTC. Its protein is CASSEGTGVKEQYF.

Written as DNA, the CDR3 is TGTGCCAGCAGCTTTCCCAGCCCCCAAGAGACCCAGTACTTC. Translated: CASSFPSPQETQYF. The J gene is TRBJ2-5, the V gene TRBV5-4; D unresolved. The CDR3 sequence is 14 residues long. In germline, CDR1 is SGHNT, CDR2 YYREEE (reference sequence). Trimming removed 2 bases at V and 1 base at J, with 9 bases between.

This clone was counted a few times. The chain recombines TRBV6-5 with TRBJ1-5; 7 nucleotides align to TRBD1. V gave up 7 bases and J gave up 0 bases; unmatched junction bases: 3. There are 14 residues in the CDR3. CDR1 is MNHEY, CDR2 SVGAGI, per germline. This CDR3 reads CASTGGGSNQPQHF. The CDR3 DNA reads TGTGCCAGCACAGGGGGGGGTAGCAATCAGCCCCAGCATTTT.

The rearrangement uses TRBV19 and TRBJ2-7; TRBD2 might be the D (5 bases). V lost 8 bases to trimming and J lost 3 bases, with 17 bases between them. Germline V gene lookup returns CDR1 LNHDA and CDR2 SQIVND (reference sequence). This CDR3 region has 14 residues. CDR3 coding DNA: TGTGCCAGTGGTTCTAACGGGGTACTCTACGAGCAGTACTTC. Translating gives CASGSNGVLYEQYF. Variable domain in full (rest from reference TRBV19 and TRBJ2-7): DGGITQSPKYLFRKEGQNVTLSCEQNLNHDAMYWYRQDPGQGLRLIYYSQIVNDFQKGDIAEGYSVSREKKESFPLTVTSAQKNPTAFYLCASGSNGVLYEQYFGPGTRLTVT.

The chain is built from TRBV27 and TRBJ2-1; 9 bases are shared with TRBD1. The CDR3 runs to 15 residues. V lost 3 bases, J lost 5 bases, and 5 bases stayed unmatched. Germline CDR1 and CDR2: MNHEY and SMNVEV (reference sequence). The CDR3 nucleotides are TGTGCCAGCAGTTTGGCGGGACAGGGCAACAATGAGCAGTTCTTC. It translates to CASSLAGQGNNEQFF.

The rearrangement links TRBV5-1 to TRBJ2-2; tentative D call: TRBD1 (5 bases). The germline gives CDR1 SGHRS, CDR2 YFSETQ. The V and J ends lost 0 bases and 5 bases respectively, with 11 bases between them. This CDR3 is 15 amino acids long. The CDR3 spells CASSLELGDTGELFF. The CDR3 nucleotides are TGCGCCAGCAGCTTGGAGTTAGGGGATACCGGGGAGCTGTTTTTT.

CDR3 in amino acids: CASSNANVGERPREQFF. The CDR3 coding sequence is TGCGCCAGCAGCAACGCTAATGTGGGGGAACGCCCCAGGGAGCAGTTCTTC. V is TRBV5-1 and J is TRBJ2-1; TRBD1 or TRBD2 may be the D gene (5 bases each). The CDR3 length is 17 residues. Per the germline V gene, CDR1 is SGHRS and CDR2 is YFSETQ. Trimming left V 4 bases short and J 10 bases short, with 27 bases between.

The chain combines TRBV10-3 with TRBJ2-1; tentatively, D is TRBD1 or TRBD2 (5 bases each). Per the germline V gene, CDR1 is ENHRY and CDR2 is SYGVKD. The CDR3 runs 15 residues. Trimming took off 4 bases at V and 1 base at J, with 11 bases between the two ends. CDR3 nucleotide sequence: TGTGCCATCAGTGTCGAGGGACGGTCCTACAATGAGCAGTTCTTC. It yields the protein CAISVEGRSYNEQFF.